Detailed here is one TCR beta chain. Which antigen it targets is not known. No much larger clonotype is one base removed from it; base qualities were not supplied. The collaborating institutions used their own protocols to collect whole blood in K2EDTA tubes. For TCRbeta analysis, collaborators shipped samples in one of three forms: frozen whole blood, isolated PBMCs, or DNA extracted from either of those sample types. These data originate in a study of blood T cell repertoires in COVID-19 (dated by TCRdb to between 2020 and 2021). In the study overall: Samples from collaborators originated in the United States, Italy and Spain and spanned both the acute and convalescent phases of COVID-19. Nearly every sample came with metadata listing a de-identified subject ID, COVID-19 status, age in years and sex. The dataset comprised deeply sampled blood TCRbeta repertoires from subjects exposed to, actively infected with, or recovered from COVID-19. The samples were drawn from two sources: the first 160 participants of the ongoing ImmuneRACE study, and 1,200 or so subjects contributed by 6 global collaborators. A freely available public database, intended as a resource for researchers studying the immune response to SARS-CoV-2, is where the repertoires were released. The prospective study material was composed of cDNA or gDNA derived from T cells, B-cell-depleted T cells, or PBMCs. Where HLA class I and class II types were available, the types were taken from metadata supplied by the sample provider, not from assay-based typing.

The immunoSEQ Assay, a bias-controlled multiplex PCR, was used to amplify TCRbeta CDR3 regions from genomic DNA. The original pipeline was this. The number of nucleated cells in each sample was estimated from the amplification of reference gene primers within the assay. To quantify the absolute abundance of each unique TCRbeta CDR3 rearrangement, sequence reads were collapsed and filtered. Productive Simpson clonality was computed per sample as the square root of Simpson's diversity index over productive rearrangements. Entries here come from immuneACCESS through TCRdb and include only in-frame sequences with V and J called. Some clones fail to appear in such tables; in the studies checked, an unresolved V gene covers under half of the shortfall, and the cause of the remainder is unknown. The DNA was the basis for D and trimming; V, J and clone size are from that table. For this sample the table gives 200,000 to 300,000 clones, of which just under 85% were detected only once. The ten largest clonotypes hold more than 4% of the sample.

What the authors observed across the whole study: The quantity of clinical and demographic metadata differed by source and by participant and was supplied without curation.

The origin of this receptor is a man aged 50 to 60 with acute or convalescent COVID-19. Sequenced input: peripheral blood.

The CDR3 reads CASSLGASSTYNEQFF. The DNA is TGTGCCAGCAGCTTAGGGGCATCGTCCACATACAATGAGCAGTTCTTC. The sequence links TRBV11-3 to TRBJ2-1, with an unclear D gene assignment. Relative to germline, V is 1 base shorter and J is 4 bases shorter, with 14 bases between their ends. The CDR3 contains 16 residues, cysteine and phenylalanine counted. Only the CDR3 part of the read is kept: 48 bases, read in frame from the first base. From a lookup of the germline V gene, CDR1 and CDR2 are SGHNT and YENEEA.